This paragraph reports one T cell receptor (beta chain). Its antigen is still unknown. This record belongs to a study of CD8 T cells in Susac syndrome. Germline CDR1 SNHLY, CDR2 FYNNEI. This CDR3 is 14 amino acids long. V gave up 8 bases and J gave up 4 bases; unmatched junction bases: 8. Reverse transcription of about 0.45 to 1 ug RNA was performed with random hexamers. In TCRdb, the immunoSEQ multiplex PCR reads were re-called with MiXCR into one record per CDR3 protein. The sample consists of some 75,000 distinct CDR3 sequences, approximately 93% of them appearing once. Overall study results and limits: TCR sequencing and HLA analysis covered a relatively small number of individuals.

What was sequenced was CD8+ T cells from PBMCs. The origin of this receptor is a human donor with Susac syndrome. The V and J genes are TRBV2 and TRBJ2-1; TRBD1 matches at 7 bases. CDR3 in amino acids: CASSYGTVYNEQFF. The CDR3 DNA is TGTGCCAGCTCCTACGGGACAGTATACAATGAGCAGTTCTTC.